This TCR beta chain emerged from a study of CD8 T cells in Susac syndrome. Looking at the study overall: Patients with Susac syndrome were therapy-naive, taking corticosteroids, with some also receiving intravenous immunoglobulin, or taking intravenous immunoglobulin alone at the time their blood was drawn.

Germline lookup yields CDR1 GTSNPN and CDR2 SVGIG (reference sequence). The CDR3 is 13 amino acids. Deletions cut 4 bases from V and 4 bases from J, with 11 bases between. Reverse transcription of roughly 0.5 to 1 ug RNA was carried out with random hexamers. TCRdb re-called the immunoSEQ multiplex PCR reads with MiXCR, one entry per CDR3 protein. The sample shows about 240,000 distinct CDR3 sequences, approximately 95% of them seen only once. Regarding the study as a whole: The Susac syndrome CD4+ T cell repertoires displayed no clonal expansion.

Patients with Susac syndrome met the recently defined diagnostic criteria for definite or probable disease. As to this clonotype: The antigen is undetermined.

Sequencing was done on a sample of CD4+ T cells from PBMCs. This sequence was found in a human donor with Susac syndrome. The chain combines TRBV30 with TRBJ1-5; D remains ambiguous. CDR3 DNA sequence: TGTGCCTGGACAGGTCAGTTGAATCAGCCCCAGCATTTT. Its protein is CAWTGQLNQPQHF.